This T cell receptor beta chain was identified in a study of blood T cell repertoires in COVID-19. Study-wide context: T cells, B-cell-depleted T cells, or PBMCs provided the cDNA or gDNA that served as material.

Clones were sequenced by immunoSEQ multiplex PCR, and TCRdb holds only the in-frame ones, with some missing. The profile shows under 200,000 clones, approximately 85% of them singletons. From germline, CDR1 is SNHLY and CDR2 FYNNEI. J gave up 7 bases and V 6 bases, and 5 bases lay outside the gene matches. The CDR3 sequence is 13 residues long. This clone was counted a single time. This receptor was obtained from a woman at least 80 years old with acute or convalescent COVID-19. J is TRBJ1-2 and V is TRBV2; 10 positions match TRBD1. Specimen: peripheral blood. CDR3 amino acids: CASSVDRGLGYTF. The CDR3 bases are TGTGCCAGCAGCGTAGACAGGGGGCTTGGCTACACCTTC. Full variable domain (missing parts from reference TRBV2 and TRBJ1-2): EPEVTQTPSHQVTQMGQEVILRCVPISNHLYFYWYRQILGQKVEFLVSFYNNEISEKSEIFDDQFSVERPDGSNFTLKIRSTKLEDSAMYFCASSVDRGLGYTFGSGTRLTVV.